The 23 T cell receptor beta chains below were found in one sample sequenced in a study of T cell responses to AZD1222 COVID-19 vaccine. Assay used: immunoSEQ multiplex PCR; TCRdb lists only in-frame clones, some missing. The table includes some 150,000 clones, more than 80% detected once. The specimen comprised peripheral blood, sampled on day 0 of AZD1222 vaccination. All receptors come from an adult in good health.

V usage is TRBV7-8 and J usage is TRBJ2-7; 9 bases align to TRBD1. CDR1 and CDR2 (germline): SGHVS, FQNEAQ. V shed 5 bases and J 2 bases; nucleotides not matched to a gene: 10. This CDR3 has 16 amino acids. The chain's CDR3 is CASSAHGTGTAYEQYF. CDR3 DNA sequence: TGTGCCAGCAGCGCTCACGGGACAGGGACGGCCTACGAGCAGTACTTC.

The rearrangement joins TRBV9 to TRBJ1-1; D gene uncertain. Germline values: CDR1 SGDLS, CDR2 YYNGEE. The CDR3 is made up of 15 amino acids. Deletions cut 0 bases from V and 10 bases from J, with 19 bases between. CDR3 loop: CASSVEGRERGRAFF. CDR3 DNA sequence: TGTGCCAGCAGCGTAGAGGGAAGGGAGCGGGGTCGAGCTTTCTTT.

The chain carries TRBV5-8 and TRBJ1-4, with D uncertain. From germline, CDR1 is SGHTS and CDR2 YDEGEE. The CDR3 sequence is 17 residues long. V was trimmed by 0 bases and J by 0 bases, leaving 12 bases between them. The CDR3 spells CASSLATRAATNEKLFF. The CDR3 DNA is TGTGCCAGCAGCTTGGCTACCCGTGCCGCAACTAATGAAAAACTGTTTTTT.

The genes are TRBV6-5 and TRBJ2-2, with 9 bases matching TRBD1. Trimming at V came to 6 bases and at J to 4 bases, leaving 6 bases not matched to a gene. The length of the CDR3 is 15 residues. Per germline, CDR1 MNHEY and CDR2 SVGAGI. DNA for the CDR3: TGTGCCAGCAGCCAGGACAGGGGCGGCACCGGGGAGCTGTTTTTT. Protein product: CASSQDRGGTGELFF.

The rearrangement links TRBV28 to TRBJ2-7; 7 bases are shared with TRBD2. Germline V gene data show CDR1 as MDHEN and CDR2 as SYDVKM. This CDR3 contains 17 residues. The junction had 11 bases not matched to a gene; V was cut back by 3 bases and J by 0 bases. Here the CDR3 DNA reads TGTGCCAGCAGTTTTTGGCGGGAGTCCTCGAGCTCCTACGAGCAGTACTTC. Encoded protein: CASSFWRESSSSYEQYF.

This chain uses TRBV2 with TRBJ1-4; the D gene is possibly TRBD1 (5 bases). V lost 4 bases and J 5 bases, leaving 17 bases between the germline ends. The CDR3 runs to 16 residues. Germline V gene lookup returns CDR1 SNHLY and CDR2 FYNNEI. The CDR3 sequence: CASSAPRGRVNEKLFF. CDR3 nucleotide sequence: TGTGCCAGCAGTGCTCCCCGGGGCAGGGTAAATGAAAAACTGTTTTTT.

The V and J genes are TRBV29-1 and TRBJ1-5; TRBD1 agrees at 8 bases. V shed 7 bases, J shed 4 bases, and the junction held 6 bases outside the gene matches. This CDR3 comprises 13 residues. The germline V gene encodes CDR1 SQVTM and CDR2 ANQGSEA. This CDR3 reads CSAMTGDNQPQHF. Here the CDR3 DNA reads TGCAGCGCCATGACAGGGGATAATCAGCCCCAGCATTTT.

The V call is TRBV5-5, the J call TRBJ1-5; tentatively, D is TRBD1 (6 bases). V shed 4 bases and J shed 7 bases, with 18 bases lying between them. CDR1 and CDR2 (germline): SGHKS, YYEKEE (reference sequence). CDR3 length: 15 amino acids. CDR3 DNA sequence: TGTGCCAGCAGCCTTGGGGGGGGCGCGGGGCAGCCCCAGCATTTT. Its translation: CASSLGGGAGQPQHF. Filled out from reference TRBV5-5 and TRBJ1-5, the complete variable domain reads DAGVTQSPTHLIKTRGQQVTLRCSPISGHKSVSWYQQVLGQGPQFIFQYYEKEERGRGNFPDRFSARQFPNYSSELNVNALLLGDSALYLCASSLGGGAGQPQHFGDGTRLSIL.

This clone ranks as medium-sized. CDR3 amino acids: CATSTFRGGSDEQYF. The CDR3 DNA follows: TGTGCCACCAGCACCTTCCGCGGGGGCAGCGACGAGCAGTACTTC. This chain uses TRBV15 with TRBJ2-7; tentatively, D is TRBD2 (7 bases). This CDR3 region has 15 residues. Germline assignment: CDR1 LNHNV and CDR2 YYDKDF (reference sequence). The V and J ends lost 4 bases and 5 bases respectively, with 18 bases between them.

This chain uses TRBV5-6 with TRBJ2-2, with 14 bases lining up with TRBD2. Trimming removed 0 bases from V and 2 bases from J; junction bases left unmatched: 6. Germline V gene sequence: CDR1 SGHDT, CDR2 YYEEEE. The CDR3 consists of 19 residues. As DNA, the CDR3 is TGTGCCAGCAGCTTGGGGGGACTAGCGGGAGTTTTTAACACCGGGGAGCTGTTTTTT. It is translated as CASSLGGLAGVFNTGELFF.

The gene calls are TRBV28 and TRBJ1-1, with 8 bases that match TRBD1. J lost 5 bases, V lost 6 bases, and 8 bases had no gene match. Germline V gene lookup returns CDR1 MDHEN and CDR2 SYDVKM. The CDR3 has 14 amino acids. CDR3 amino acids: CASSRDRGGTEAFF. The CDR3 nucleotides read TGTGCCAGCAGCCGTGACAGGGGAGGGACTGAAGCTTTCTTT.

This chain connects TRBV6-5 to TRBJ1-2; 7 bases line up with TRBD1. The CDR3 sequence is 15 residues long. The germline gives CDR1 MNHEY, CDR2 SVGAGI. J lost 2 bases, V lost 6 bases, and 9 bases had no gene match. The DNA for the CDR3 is TGTGCCAGCAGCTCCGGGGACAGCAACAACTATGGCTACACCTTC. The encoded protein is CASSSGDSNNYGYTF.

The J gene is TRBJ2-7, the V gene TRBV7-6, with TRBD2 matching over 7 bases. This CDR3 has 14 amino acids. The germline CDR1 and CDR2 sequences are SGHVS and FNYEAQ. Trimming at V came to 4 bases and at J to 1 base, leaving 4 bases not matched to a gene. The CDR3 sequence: CASSYSGASYEQYF. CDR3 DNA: TGTGCCAGCAGCTACAGCGGGGCTTCCTACGAGCAGTACTTC. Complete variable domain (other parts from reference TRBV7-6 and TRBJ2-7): GAGVSQSPRYKVTKRGQDVALRCDPISGHVSLYWYRQALGQGPEFLTYFNYEAQQDKSGLPNDRFSAERPEGSISTLTIQRTEQRDSAMYRCASSYSGASYEQYFGPGTRLTVT.

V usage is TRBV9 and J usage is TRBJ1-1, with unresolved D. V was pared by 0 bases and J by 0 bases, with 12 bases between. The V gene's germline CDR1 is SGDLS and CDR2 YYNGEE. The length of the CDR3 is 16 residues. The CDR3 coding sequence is TGTGCCAGCAGCGTAGCCCCGAGCCTTCTGAACACTGAAGCTTTCTTT. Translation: CASSVAPSLLNTEAFF.

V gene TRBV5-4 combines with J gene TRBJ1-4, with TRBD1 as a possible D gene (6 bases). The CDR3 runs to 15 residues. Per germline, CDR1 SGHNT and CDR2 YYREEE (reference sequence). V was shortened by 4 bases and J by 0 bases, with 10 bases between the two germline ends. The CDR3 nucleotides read TGTGCCAGCAGCAACAGGGCCGCAACTAATGAAAAACTGTTTTTT. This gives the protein CASSNRAATNEKLFF. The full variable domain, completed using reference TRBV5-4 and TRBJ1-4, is ETGVTQSPTHLIKTRGQQVTLRCSSQSGHNTVSWYQQALGQGPQFIFQYYREEENGRGNFPPRFSGLQFPNYSSELNVNALELDDSALYLCASSNRAATNEKLFFGSGTQLSVL.

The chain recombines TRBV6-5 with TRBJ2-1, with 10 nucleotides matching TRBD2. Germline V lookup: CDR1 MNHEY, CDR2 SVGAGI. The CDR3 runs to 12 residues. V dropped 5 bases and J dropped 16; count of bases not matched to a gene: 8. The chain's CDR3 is CASSHTLAGGFF. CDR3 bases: TGTGCCAGCAGTCATACTTTAGCGGGAGGATTCTTC.

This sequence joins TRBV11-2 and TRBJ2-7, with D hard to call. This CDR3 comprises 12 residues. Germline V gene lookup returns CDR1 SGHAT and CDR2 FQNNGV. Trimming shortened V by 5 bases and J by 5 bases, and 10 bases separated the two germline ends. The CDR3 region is CASSPHLNEQYF. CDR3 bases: TGTGCCAGCAGCCCCCACTTGAACGAGCAGTACTTC.

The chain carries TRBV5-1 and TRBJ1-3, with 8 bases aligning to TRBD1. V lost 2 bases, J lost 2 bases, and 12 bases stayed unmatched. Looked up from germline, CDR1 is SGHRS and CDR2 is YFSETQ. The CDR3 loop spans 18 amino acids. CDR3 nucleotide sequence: TGCGCCAGCAGCTTAAGATCGGACAGGGTGGGGGCTGGAAACACCATATATTTT. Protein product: CASSLRSDRVGAGNTIYF.

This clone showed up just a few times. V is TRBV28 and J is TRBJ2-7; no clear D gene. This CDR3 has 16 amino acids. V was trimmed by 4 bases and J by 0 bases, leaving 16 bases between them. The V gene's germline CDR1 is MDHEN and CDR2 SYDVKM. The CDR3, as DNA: TGTGCCAGCAGTTCCTATGAGGCGGATTTCTCCTACGAGCAGTACTTC. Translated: CASSSYEADFSYEQYF. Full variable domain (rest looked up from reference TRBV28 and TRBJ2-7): DVKVTQSSRYLVKRTGEKVFLECVQDMDHENMFWYRQDPGLGLRLIYFSYDVKMKEKGDIPEGYSVSREKKERFSLILESASTNQTSMYLCASSSYEADFSYEQYFGPGTRLTVT.

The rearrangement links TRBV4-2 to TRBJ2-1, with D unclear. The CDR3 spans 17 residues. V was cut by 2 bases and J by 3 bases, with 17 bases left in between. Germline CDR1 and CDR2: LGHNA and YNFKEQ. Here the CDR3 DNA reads TGTGCCAGCAGCCAACCGTCCGACTCACGAATCTACAATGAGCAGTTCTTC. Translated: CASSQPSDSRIYNEQFF.

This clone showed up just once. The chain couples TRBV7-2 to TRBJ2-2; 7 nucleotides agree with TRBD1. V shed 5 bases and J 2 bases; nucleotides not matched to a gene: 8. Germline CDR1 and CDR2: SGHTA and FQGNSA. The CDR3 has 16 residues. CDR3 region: CASSPLGTANTGELFF. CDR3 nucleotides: TGTGCCAGCAGCCCCCTGGGGACAGCTAACACCGGGGAGCTGTTTTTT.

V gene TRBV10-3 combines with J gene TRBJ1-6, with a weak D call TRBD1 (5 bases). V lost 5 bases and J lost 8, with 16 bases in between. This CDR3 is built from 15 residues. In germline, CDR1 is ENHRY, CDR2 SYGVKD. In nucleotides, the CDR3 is TGTGCCATCAGTCCCGGTAGAGGGGTGGATTCACCCCTCCACTTT. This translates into CAISPGRGVDSPLHF.

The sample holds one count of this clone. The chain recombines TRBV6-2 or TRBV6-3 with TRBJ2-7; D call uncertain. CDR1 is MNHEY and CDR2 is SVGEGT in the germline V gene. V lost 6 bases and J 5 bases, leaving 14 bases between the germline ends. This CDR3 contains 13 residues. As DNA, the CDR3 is TGTGCCAGCAGCCAGCCTGAACTGGACGAGCAGTACTTC. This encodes CASSQPELDEQYF.